This T cell receptor beta chain is from a study of blood T cell repertoires in COVID-19. Study overall: Samples came from the United States, Italy and Spain, spanning acute and convalescent COVID-19. PBMCs, B-cell-depleted T cells, or T cells were the source of the cDNA or gDNA that made up the material.

In the authors' workflow: Amplifying reference gene primers gave estimates of nucleated cell counts. Data came from immunoSEQ multiplex PCR; TCRdb stores just in-frame clones and leaves some out. V and J calls and clone size are given by that table; D and trimming were obtained from the DNA. Among 190,000 or so clones listed, around 86% were seen once. V lost 1 base and J 1 base, leaving 8 bases between the germline ends. Germline V CDR1 and CDR2: SGHTA, FQGNSA. There are 16 residues in the CDR3. The chain is built from TRBV7-2 and TRBJ2-6; D remains unclear. Sequencing input: peripheral blood. The receptor was isolated from a man aged 40-49 years with acute or convalescent COVID-19. In nucleotides, the CDR3 is TGTGCCAGCAGCTTAGTCCAGACTTCTGGGGCCAACGTCCTGACTTTC. It encodes CASSLVQTSGANVLTF.